A selection of T cell receptor beta chains follows, all from one sample in a study of beta chain features in type 1 diabetes. Here immunoSEQ multiplex PCR was the method, and the copy in TCRdb shows in-frame clones only, minus some. The sample has approximately 150,000 clones, over 8% seen once. Sequenced: central memory CD4+ T cells from blood. These receptors all come from a woman in her forties in good health. CDR3s include the opening cysteine and the closing phenylalanine or tryptophan. Fields, in order: J gene, D gene, clone size, V gene, CDR3 DNA, CDR3 protein. The D gene is left open where the match is weak. Size is stated for part of the rows, as once, few or many counts, or as a class when the clone is expanded.

TRBJ2-7,TRBD1,few,TRBV18,TGTGCCAGCTCACCGACAGGGGTCGGGGTCGAGCAGTACTTC,CASSPTGVGVEQYF
TRBJ2-1,NA,few,TRBV5-4,TGTGCCAGCAGCTTCGGCGGGCCAAGCTCCTACAATGAGCAGTTCTTC,CASSFGGPSSYNEQFF
TRBJ1-1,NA,once,TRBV6-1,TGTGCCAGCAGCGCGTGGAGGGGAAAGGACACTGAAGCTTTCTTT,CASSAWRGKDTEAFF
TRBJ2-3,NA,few,TRBV10-3,TGTGCCATCAGTGAGCGGCGGACTAGCACAGATACGCAGTATTTT,CAISERRTSTDTQYF
TRBJ1-4,NA,NA,TRBV6-5,TGTGCCAGCAGTTACGCCGGGTCCGCAACTAATGAAAAACTGTTTTTT,CASSYAGSATNEKLFF
TRBJ2-7,NA,many,TRBV27,TGTGCCAGCAGTGTCCGGGACACCTACGAGCAGTACTTC,CASSVRDTYEQYF
TRBJ1-1,NA,NA,TRBV11-2,TGTGCCAGCAGCTCCAGGCGGGACGGCCCCGAAGCTTTCTTT,CASSSRRDGPEAFF
TRBJ1-3,NA,few,TRBV7-8,TGTGCCAGCAGCTTAGCGAACAGATACTCTGGAAACACCATATATTTT,CASSLANRYSGNTIYF
TRBJ1-2,TRBD1,few,TRBV19,TGTGCCAGTACATCCCGCTGGGATCGGGACAGTCTATGGGGCTACACCTTC,CASTSRWDRDSLWGYTF
TRBJ1-1,NA,many,TRBV7-9,TGTGCCAGCAGCTCATATCGGGATGAAGCTTTCTTT,CASSSYRDEAFF
TRBJ2-7,NA,few,TRBV2,TGTGCCAGCAGGAGAAGTCCCCACAGGGACCACTACGAGCAGTACTTC,CASRRSPHRDHYEQYF
TRBJ2-5,NA,NA,TRBV5-6,TGTGCCAGCAGCTCCAGGTGGGCAGAGACCCAGTACTTC,CASSSRWAETQYF
TRBJ2-2,TRBD1,NA,TRBV27,TGTGCCAGCAGTTTAGAGCCCGGACAGGGGGCGAGTACCGGGGAGCTGTTTTTT,CASSLEPGQGASTGELFF
TRBJ2-5,NA,few,TRBV7-7,TGTGCTAGCAGCTTATCGAACAATCCCCAAGAGACCCAGTACTTC,CASSLSNNPQETQYF
TRBJ2-7,NA,few,TRBV9,TGTGCCAGCAGCGTAGGGGCAGGGATGACCTACGAGCAGTACTTC,CASSVGAGMTYEQYF
TRBJ2-3,NA,few,TRBV6-5,TGTGCCAGCAGGGGCTACACAGATACGCAGTATTTT,CASRGYTDTQYF
TRBJ2-2,TRBD1,NA,TRBV7-2,TGTGCCAGCAGCAAGGACAGGACGAACACCGGGGAGCTGTTTTTT,CASSKDRTNTGELFF
TRBJ1-1,NA,NA,TRBV7-2,TGTGCCAGCAGCTTGAGGGAAAGGAACACTGAAGCTTTCTTT,CASSLRERNTEAFF
TRBJ2-2,NA,NA,TRBV28,TGTGCCAGCAGCCCCGACAGTGCGAACACCGGGGAGCTGTTTTTT,CASSPDSANTGELFF
TRBJ1-5,TRBD1,few,TRBV12-5,TGTGCTAGTGGTTTGGCCAGGGCAGGGGGCTCGGGGCAGCCCCAGCATTTT,CASGLARAGGSGQPQHF
TRBJ2-6,NA,few,TRBV4-1,TGCGCCAGCAGCTACGGACAGCGCTCTGGGGCCAACGTCCTGACTTTC,CASSYGQRSGANVLTF
TRBJ2-2,TRBD1,few,TRBV5-1,TGCGCCAGCAGCTTGGGGACAGGGAACACCGGGGAGCTGTTTTTT,CASSLGTGNTGELFF
TRBJ2-5,NA,NA,TRBV21-1,TGTGCCAGCAGCAGCCGGGACAGGGAAGAGACCCAGTACTTC,CASSSRDREETQYF
TRBJ2-5,TRBD1,NA,TRBV6-1,TGTGCCGGTCAGACAGGGGCCAGGGAGACCCAGTACTTC,CAGQTGARETQYF
TRBJ2-1,NA,NA,TRBV9,TGTGCCAGCAGCGTAGAGGTTCCGGGGTCGGGTGAGCAGTTCTTC,CASSVEVPGSGEQFF
TRBJ1-2,TRBD1,NA,TRBV29-1,TGCAGCGTTGAAGTAGGACAGGATGGCTACACCTTC,CSVEVGQDGYTF
TRBJ2-2,NA,few,TRBV6-5,TGTGCCAGCAGTTACTCAGGGGGTTGGACCGGGGAGCTGTTTTTT,CASSYSGGWTGELFF
TRBJ1-5,NA,few,TRBV27,TGTGCCAGCAGTGCCAGGGGTATCGGGCAGCCCCAGCATTTT,CASSARGIGQPQHF
TRBJ2-5,NA,NA,TRBV5-1,TGCGCCACCAGCCCGGATAGCGGAAGGTACCAAGAGACCCAGTACTTC,CATSPDSGRYQETQYF
TRBJ2-1,NA,few,TRBV5-4,TGTGCCAGCAGCTTTATCAATGAGCAGTTCTTC,CASSFINEQFF
TRBJ2-1,NA,NA,TRBV5-4,TGTGCCAGCACCACGGGAGACGGCAATGAGCAGTTCTTC,CASTTGDGNEQFF
TRBJ2-3,NA,medium-sized,TRBV29-1,TGCAGCGTTCAGGCAGGTGGTACCCTAGATACGCAGTATTTT,CSVQAGGTLDTQYF
TRBJ1-2,TRBD1,many,TRBV28,TGTGCCAGCACGGGGACAGTCTATGGCTACACCTTC,CASTGTVYGYTF
TRBJ1-2,NA,NA,TRBV2,TGTGCCAGCAGTCGACAGTACGACTATGGCTACACCTTC,CASSRQYDYGYTF
TRBJ2-7,TRBD1,few,TRBV4-3,TGCGCCAGCAGCCCCCAGGGTTCAGGGACAGGATCCTACGAGCAGTACTTC,CASSPQGSGTGSYEQYF
TRBJ1-4,TRBD1,NA,TRBV5-4,TGTGCCAGCAGCTTACAGGGGTCGGGCGAAAAACTGTTTTTT,CASSLQGSGEKLFF
TRBJ1-2,NA,few,TRBV7-2,TGTGCCAGCAGCCAAAGACAGGCATTCTATGGCTACACCTTC,CASSQRQAFYGYTF
TRBJ2-7,TRBD2,few,TRBV9,TGTGCCAGCAGCGGGACTAGCGGGGGGGCCTACGAGCAGTACTTC,CASSGTSGGAYEQYF
TRBJ2-3,NA,NA,TRBV6-5,TGTGCCATCAGTGCGGGACTGGTGAGCACAGATACGCAGTATTTT,CAISAGLVSTDTQYF
TRBJ2-3,NA,few,TRBV4-1,TGCGCCAGCAGCCAAGAACACGGGTCTACAGATACGCAGTATTTT,CASSQEHGSTDTQYF
TRBJ2-3,NA,few,TRBV4-2,TGTGCCAGCAGCCAAGACTCCACAGATACGCAGTATTTT,CASSQDSTDTQYF
TRBJ2-3,NA,many,TRBV5-1,TGCGCCAGCAACGCCAGGGTCACAGATACGCAGTATTTT,CASNARVTDTQYF
TRBJ2-7,TRBD2,NA,TRBV5-6,TGTGCCAGCAGGAAAAGCGGGGCTTACGAGCAGTACTTC,CASRKSGAYEQYF
TRBJ1-5,TRBD1,NA,TRBV2,TGTGCCAGCAGTGAAGTTGACAGGGGGCTAGCAGTCAGCAATCAGCCCCAGCATTTT,CASSEVDRGLAVSNQPQHF
TRBJ2-7,NA,NA,TRBV6-1,TGTGCCAGCAGTGAACAAGCGTACGAGCAGTACTTC,CASSEQAYEQYF
TRBJ1-1,TRBD1,NA,TRBV2,TGTGCCAGCAGAGGACAGGGGATAACTGAAGCTTTCTTT,CASRGQGITEAFF
TRBJ1-5,NA,NA,TRBV25-1,TGTGCCAGCAGTGAATGGGGCGGCAATCAGCCCCAGCATTTT,CASSEWGGNQPQHF
TRBJ2-7,TRBD1,NA,TRBV27,TGTGCCAGCAGCTCCAAGGGGACAGGCAGGGGCGAGCAGTACTTC,CASSSKGTGRGEQYF